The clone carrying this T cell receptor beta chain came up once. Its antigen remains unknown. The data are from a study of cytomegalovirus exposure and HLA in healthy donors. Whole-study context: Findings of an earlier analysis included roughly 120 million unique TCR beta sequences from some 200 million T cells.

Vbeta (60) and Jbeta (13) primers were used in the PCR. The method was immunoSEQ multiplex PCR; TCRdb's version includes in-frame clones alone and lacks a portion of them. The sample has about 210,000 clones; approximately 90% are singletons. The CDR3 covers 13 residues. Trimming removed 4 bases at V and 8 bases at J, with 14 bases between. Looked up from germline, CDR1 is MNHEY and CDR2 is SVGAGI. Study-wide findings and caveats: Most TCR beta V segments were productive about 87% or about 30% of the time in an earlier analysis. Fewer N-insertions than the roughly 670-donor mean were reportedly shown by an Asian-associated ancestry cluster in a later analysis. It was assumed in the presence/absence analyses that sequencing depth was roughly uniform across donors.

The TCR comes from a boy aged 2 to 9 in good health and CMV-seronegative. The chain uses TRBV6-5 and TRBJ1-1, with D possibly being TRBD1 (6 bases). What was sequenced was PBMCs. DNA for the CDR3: TGTGCCAGCAGTTCACACCTGACAGGCGAAGCTTTCTTT. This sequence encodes CASSSHLTGEAFF.